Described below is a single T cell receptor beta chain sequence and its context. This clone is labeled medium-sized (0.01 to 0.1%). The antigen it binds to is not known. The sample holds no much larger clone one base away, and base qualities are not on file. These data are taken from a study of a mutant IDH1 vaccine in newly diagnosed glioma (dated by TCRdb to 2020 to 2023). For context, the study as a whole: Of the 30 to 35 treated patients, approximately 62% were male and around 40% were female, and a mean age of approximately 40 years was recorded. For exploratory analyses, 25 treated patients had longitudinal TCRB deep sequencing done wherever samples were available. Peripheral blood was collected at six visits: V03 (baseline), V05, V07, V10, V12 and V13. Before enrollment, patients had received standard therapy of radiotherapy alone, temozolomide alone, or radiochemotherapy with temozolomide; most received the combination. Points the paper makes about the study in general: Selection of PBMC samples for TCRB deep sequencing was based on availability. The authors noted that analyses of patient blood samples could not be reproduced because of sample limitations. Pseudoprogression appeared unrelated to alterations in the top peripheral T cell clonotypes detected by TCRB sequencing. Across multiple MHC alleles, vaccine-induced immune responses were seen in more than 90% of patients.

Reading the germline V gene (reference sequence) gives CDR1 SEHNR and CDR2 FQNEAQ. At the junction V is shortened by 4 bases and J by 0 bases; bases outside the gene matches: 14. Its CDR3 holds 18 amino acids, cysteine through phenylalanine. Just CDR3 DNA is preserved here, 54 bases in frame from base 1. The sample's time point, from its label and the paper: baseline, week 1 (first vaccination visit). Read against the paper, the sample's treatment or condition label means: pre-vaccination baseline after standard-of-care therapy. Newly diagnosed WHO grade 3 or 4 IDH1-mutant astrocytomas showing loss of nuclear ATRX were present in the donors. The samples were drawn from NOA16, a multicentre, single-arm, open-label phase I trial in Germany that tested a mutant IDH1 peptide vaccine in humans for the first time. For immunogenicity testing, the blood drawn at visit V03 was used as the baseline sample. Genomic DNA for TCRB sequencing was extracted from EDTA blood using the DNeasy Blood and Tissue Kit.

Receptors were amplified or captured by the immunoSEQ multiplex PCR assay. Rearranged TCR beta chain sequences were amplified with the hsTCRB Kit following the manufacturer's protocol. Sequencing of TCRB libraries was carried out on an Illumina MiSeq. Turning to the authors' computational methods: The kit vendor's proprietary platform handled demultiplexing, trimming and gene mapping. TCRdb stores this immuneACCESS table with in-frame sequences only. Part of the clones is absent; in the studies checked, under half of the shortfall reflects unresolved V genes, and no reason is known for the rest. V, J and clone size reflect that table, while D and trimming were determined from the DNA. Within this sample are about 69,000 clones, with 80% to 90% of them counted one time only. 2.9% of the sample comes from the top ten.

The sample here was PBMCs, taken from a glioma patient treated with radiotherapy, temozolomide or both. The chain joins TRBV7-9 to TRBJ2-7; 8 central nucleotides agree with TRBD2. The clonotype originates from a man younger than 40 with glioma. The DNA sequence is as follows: TGTGCCAGCAGCTCCCTTCAGGGCGGGGGGTCCCTCTCCTACGAGCAGTACTTC. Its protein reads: CASSSLQGGGSLSYEQYF.